The sequence of this T cell receptor (beta chain) was determined in a study of cytomegalovirus exposure and HLA in healthy donors. The overall study: Previous work identified 90 million to 130 million unique TCR beta sequences from 150 million to 200 million T cells. There were over 350 genotyped donors. Of these, 81% fell in the genetic ancestry cluster associated with self-reported Caucasian donors.

Use of 60 Vbeta and 13 Jbeta primers characterized the PCR. Sequencing was performed with immunoSEQ multiplex PCR; in TCRdb, only in-frame clones are kept and a portion is missing. The repertoire has approximately 190,000 clones, about four fifths of them found once; the top ten carry roughly 15%. Per germline, CDR1 MNHNY and CDR2 SVGAGI (reference sequence). V gave up 6 bases and J gave up 5 bases; unmatched junction bases: 6. The CDR3 is made up of 13 amino acids. The receptor's source is a woman aged 25-40 years in good health and CMV-seropositive. Sample: PBMCs. The V gene is TRBV6-6, the J gene TRBJ1-1, with 7 bases fitting TRBD1. The CDR3 region has the DNA TGTGCCAGCAGCCCAGGGGGTCGGACTGAAGCTTTCTTT. Amino acids: CASSPGGRTEAFF.